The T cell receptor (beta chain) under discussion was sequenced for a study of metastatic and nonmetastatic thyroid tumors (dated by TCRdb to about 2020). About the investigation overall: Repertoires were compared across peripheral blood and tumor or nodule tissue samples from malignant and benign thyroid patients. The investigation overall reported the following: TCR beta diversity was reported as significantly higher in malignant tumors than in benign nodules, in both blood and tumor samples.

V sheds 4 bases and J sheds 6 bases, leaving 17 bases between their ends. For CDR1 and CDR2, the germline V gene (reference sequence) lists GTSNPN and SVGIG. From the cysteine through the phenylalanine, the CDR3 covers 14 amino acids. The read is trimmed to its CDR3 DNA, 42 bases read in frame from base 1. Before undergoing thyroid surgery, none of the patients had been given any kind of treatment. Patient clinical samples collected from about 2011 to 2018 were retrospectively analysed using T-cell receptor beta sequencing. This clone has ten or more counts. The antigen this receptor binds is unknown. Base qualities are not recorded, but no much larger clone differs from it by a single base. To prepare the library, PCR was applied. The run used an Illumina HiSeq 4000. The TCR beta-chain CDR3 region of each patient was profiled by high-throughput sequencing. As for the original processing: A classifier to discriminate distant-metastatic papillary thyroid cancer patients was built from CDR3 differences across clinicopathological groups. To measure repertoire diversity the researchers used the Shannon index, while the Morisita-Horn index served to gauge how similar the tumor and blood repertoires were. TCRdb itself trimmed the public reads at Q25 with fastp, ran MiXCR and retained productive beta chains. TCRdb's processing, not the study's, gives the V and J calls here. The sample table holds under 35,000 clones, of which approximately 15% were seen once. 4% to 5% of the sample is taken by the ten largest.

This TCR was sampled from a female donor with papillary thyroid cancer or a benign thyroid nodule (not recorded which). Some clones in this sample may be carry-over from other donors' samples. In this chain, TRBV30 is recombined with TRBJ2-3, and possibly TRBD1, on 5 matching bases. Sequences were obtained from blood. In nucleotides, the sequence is TGTGCCTGGATGGGTTGGGGCAGGTGGGATACGCAGTATTTT. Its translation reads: CAWMGWGRWDTQYF. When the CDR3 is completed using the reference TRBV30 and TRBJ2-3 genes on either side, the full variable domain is SQTIHQWPATLVQPVGSPLSLECTVEGTSNPNLYWYRQAAGRGLQLLFYSVGIGQISSEVPQNLSASRPQDRQFILSSKKLLLSDSGFYLCAWMGWGRWDTQYFGPGTRLTVL.